What follows are 26 T cell receptor beta chains derived from one specimen sequenced in a study of CD8+ T cells in alopecia areata. RNA extraction and reverse transcription yielded cDNA as sequencing template. Sequencing used immunoSEQ multiplex PCR; TCRdb keeps in-frame clones, though not all of them. The sample lists some 130,000 clones, 45% to 50% seen once, with around 20% in the top ten. Sequencing used CD8+ T cells sorted from blood, obtained at week 0. The origin of the receptors is a human donor with alopecia areata.

This sequence joins TRBV28 and TRBJ1-2; a weak D match, TRBD1 (5 bases). The CDR3 extends over 14 amino acids. V was shortened by 5 bases and J by 6 bases, with 16 bases between the two germline ends. CDR1 and CDR2 from the germline V gene are MDHEN and SYDVKM. The CDR3 bases are TGTGCCAGCAGTGCAACTGGGGGTGCCGATGGCTACACCTTC. It translates to CASSATGGADGYTF.

The chain has TRBV10-3 and TRBJ1-1; the D gene is possibly TRBD1 (5 bases). CDR3 size: 13 residues. CDR1 ENHRY and CDR2 SYGVKD come from the germline V gene. V shed 0 bases and J shed 7 bases, with 9 bases lying between them. The CDR3 DNA reads TGTGCCATCAGTGAGTCGGAACAGGTTGAAGCTTTCTTT. Translated: CAISESEQVEAFF.

The table lists this clone with a few counts. It differs at one base from a far larger clone, so likely a read error. The chain recombines TRBV5-4 with TRBJ2-7; D call uncertain. The CDR3 consists of 11 residues. Germline CDR1 is SGHNT and CDR2 is YYREEE (reference sequence). V shed 2 bases and J shed 6 bases, with 6 bases lying between them. The CDR3 DNA is TGTGCCAGCAGCTTAGGTCGCGAGCAGTACTTC. It encodes CASSLGREQYF. The full variable domain, completed using reference TRBV5-4 and TRBJ2-7, is ETGVTQSPTHLIKTRGQQVTLRCSSQSGHNTVSWYQQALGQGPQFIFQYYREEENGRGNFPPRFSGLQFPNYSSELNVNALELDDSALYLCASSLGREQYFGPGTRLTVT.

The V and J genes are TRBV5-4 and TRBJ1-2, with D tentatively TRBD1 (5 bases). The CDR3 spans 15 residues. Germline V gene lookup returns CDR1 SGHNT and CDR2 YYREEE (reference sequence). V was clipped by 0 bases and J by 0 bases, with 9 bases between them. In DNA form, the CDR3 reads TGTGCCAGCAGCTTGGGGTCAGGGTCTAACTATGGCTACACCTTC. It yields the protein CASSLGSGSNYGYTF.

This clone was observed a handful of times. V and J are TRBV30 and TRBJ2-7; TRBD1 might be the D (6 bases). V lost 2 bases and J lost 0, with 11 bases in between. There are 14 residues in the CDR3. From germline, CDR1 is GTSNPN and CDR2 SVGIG (reference sequence). CDR3 region: CAWSTTGNSYEQYF. CDR3 DNA sequence: TGTGCCTGGAGTACCACAGGGAACTCCTACGAGCAGTACTTC.

J is TRBJ2-1 and V is TRBV30; 9 positions agree with TRBD2. The CDR3 contains 15 residues. Germline V gene data show CDR1 as GTSNPN and CDR2 as SVGIG (reference sequence). V gave up 3 bases and J gave up 4 bases; unmatched junction bases: 7. CDR3 sequence: CAWSPMRGGYNEQFF. CDR3 nucleotide sequence: TGTGCCTGGAGCCCTATGCGGGGGGGTTACAATGAGCAGTTCTTC.

The chain is built from TRBV5-4 and TRBJ1-6; TRBD1 might be the D (5 bases). The germline CDR1 and CDR2 sequences are SGHNT and YYREEE (reference sequence). CDR3 length equals 13 residues. Trimming took 3 bases from V and 9 from J, leaving 10 bases between them. CDR3 DNA sequence: TGTGCCAGCAGCTCTTCAGGGATTTCACCCCTCCACTTT. The encoded protein is CASSSSGISPLHF.

The J gene is TRBJ2-1, the V gene TRBV7-9; no reliable D call. V was pared by 6 bases and J by 4 bases, with 13 bases between. CDR1 is SEHNR and CDR2 is FQNEAQ in the germline V gene (reference sequence). The CDR3 is made up of 14 amino acids. Here the CDR3 reads CASRRGFRYNEQFF. CDR3 bases: TGTGCCAGCAGACGAGGTTTTCGGTACAATGAGCAGTTCTTC.

J is TRBJ2-7 and V is TRBV4-3; tentatively, D is TRBD1 (5 bases). Between the trimmed V and J ends, which lost 0 bases and 5 bases, there was a span of 17 bases. The CDR3 extends over 16 amino acids. CDR1 is LGHNA, CDR2 YSLEER, per germline. CDR3 sequence reads: CASSQDEMLQGHEQYF. The CDR3 DNA reads as TGCGCCAGCAGCCAAGACGAGATGCTTCAGGGTCACGAGCAGTACTTC.

The V and J genes are TRBV9 and TRBJ2-5, with D possibly being TRBD1 (5 bases). The CDR3 is 15 amino acids. Deletions cut 0 bases from V and 2 bases from J, with 11 bases between. Germline loops: CDR1 SGDLS, CDR2 YYNGEE. CDR3 loop: CASSVGSRVQETQYF. As DNA, the CDR3 is TGTGCCAGCAGCGTAGGTTCCAGGGTTCAAGAGACCCAGTACTTC.

This rearrangement joins TRBV4-3 to TRBJ2-7, with D unclear. Germline V gene data show CDR1 as LGHNA and CDR2 as YSLEER. The V and J ends lost 1 base and 5 bases respectively, with 9 bases between them. The CDR3 runs to 13 residues. Here the CDR3 DNA reads TGCGCCAGCAGCCAAGCTAGTCGTCACGAGCAGTACTTC. This encodes CASSQASRHEQYF.

This chain links TRBV7-2 with TRBJ1-1, with D perhaps TRBD1 (5 bases). The CDR3 consists of 15 residues. The V gene's germline CDR1 is SGHTA and CDR2 FQGNSA. Trimming took off 5 bases at V and 0 bases at J, with 13 bases between the two ends. CDR3 amino acids: CASSPRQYMNTEAFF. In nucleotides, the CDR3 is TGTGCCAGCAGCCCTCGACAGTACATGAACACTGAAGCTTTCTTT. The whole variable domain, filled in from reference TRBV7-2 and TRBJ1-1, reads GAGVSQSPSNKVTEKGKDVELRCDPISGHTALYWYRQSLGQGLEFLIYFQGNSAPDKSGLPSDRFSAERTGGSVSTLTIQRTQQEDSAVYLCASSPRQYMNTEAFFGQGTRLTVV.

The rearrangement joins TRBV18 to TRBJ1-5; TRBD1 agrees at 8 bases. V was pared by 3 bases and J by 6 bases, with 7 bases of the junction left unmatched. The CDR3 consists of 15 residues. The germline V gene has CDR1 KGHSH and CDR2 LQKENI. The DNA for the CDR3 is TGTGCCAGCTCACCGAAAGGGGACAGGATTCAGCCCCAGCATTTT. It encodes CASSPKGDRIQPQHF.

This clone was picked up a small number of times. The rearrangement links TRBV19 to TRBJ2-1; 7 nucleotides agree with TRBD2. This CDR3 comprises 16 residues. CDR1 is LNHDA, CDR2 SQIVND, per germline (reference sequence). The ends lost 0 bases at V and 0 bases at J; junction bases unmatched: 2. CDR3 residues: CASSIESGVSYNEQFF. Here the CDR3 DNA reads TGTGCCAGTAGTATAGAAAGCGGGGTCTCCTACAATGAGCAGTTCTTC. Full variable domain (remainder filled in from reference TRBV19 and TRBJ2-1): DGGITQSPKYLFRKEGQNVTLSCEQNLNHDAMYWYRQDPGQGLRLIYYSQIVNDFQKGDIAEGYSVSREKKESFPLTVTSAQKNPTAFYLCASSIESGVSYNEQFFGPGTRLTVL.

This clone turned up a few times. The chain couples TRBV4-3 to TRBJ1-4, with a possible D match to TRBD1 (6 bases). Germline V gives CDR1 LGHNA, CDR2 YSLEER. This CDR3 is built from 15 residues. V was pared by 0 bases and J by 7 bases, with 12 bases between. The CDR3 bases are TGCGCCAGCAGCCAAGACGGGGGGGCGGGTGAAAAACTGTTTTTT. Residues: CASSQDGGAGEKLFF.

The rearrangement joins TRBV5-6 to TRBJ2-6; no clear D gene. The germline gives CDR1 SGHDT, CDR2 YYEEEE. The CDR3 totals 13 residues. The ends were cut back, 6 bases at V and 0 bases at J, with 4 bases in the middle. Here the CDR3 reads CASTTSGANVLTF. CDR3 in DNA: TGTGCCAGCACCACCTCTGGGGCCAACGTCCTGACTTTC.

Concerning this clone itself: This same CDR3 is encoded by further DNA sequences in the sample. The genes are TRBV5-6 and TRBJ2-1, with D unclear. The CDR3 has 13 amino acids. Trimming cost V 0 bases and J 6 bases, with 7 bases left between them. The germline CDR1 and CDR2 sequences are SGHDT and YYEEEE. The CDR3 spells CASSLGQINEQFF. The CDR3 coding sequence is TGTGCCAGCAGCTTGGGGCAGATCAATGAGCAGTTCTTC.

The J gene is TRBJ2-1, the V gene TRBV29-1, with D hard to call. V shed 2 bases and J shed 7 bases, with 9 bases lying between them. Germline assignment: CDR1 SQVTM and CDR2 ANQGSEA. This CDR3 is 12 amino acids long. CDR3 loop: CSVERERNEQFF. Here the CDR3 DNA reads TGCAGCGTTGAAAGGGAAAGGAATGAGCAGTTCTTC.

V usage is TRBV4-1 and J usage is TRBJ1-5; a possible D gene is TRBD1 (6 bases). The CDR3 is made up of 15 amino acids. Germline CDR1 MGHRA, CDR2 YSYEKL. Trimming removed 1 base at V and 2 bases at J, with 9 bases between. The CDR3 DNA reads TGCGCCAGCAGCCAAGTCCCAGGGGGCAATCAGCCCCAGCATTTT. As protein: CASSQVPGGNQPQHF.

The rearrangement links TRBV5-6 to TRBJ2-5, with 7 bases matching TRBD1. V shed 4 bases, J shed 7 bases, and the junction held 7 bases outside the gene matches. Per the germline V gene, CDR1 is SGHDT and CDR2 is YYEEEE. CDR3 size: 13 residues. Written as DNA, the CDR3 is TGTGCCAGCAGCACCGGACAGGTTCCGACCCAGTACTTC. It translates to CASSTGQVPTQYF. The full variable domain, rest sourced from reference TRBV5-6 and TRBJ2-5, is DAGVTQSPTHLIKTRGQQVTLRCSPKSGHDTVSWYQQALGQGPQFIFQYYEEEERQRGNFPDRFSGHQFPNYSSELNVNALLLGDSALYLCASSTGQVPTQYFGPGTRLLVL.

The chain links TRBV12-5 to TRBJ1-1, with a tentative D call TRBD1 (6 bases). Germline V gene data show CDR1 as LGHNT and CDR2 as FRNRAP. The V end was cut by 0 bases, the J end by 5 bases, with 16 bases between. CDR3 length equals 16 residues. The CDR3 here is CASGLVLTRGGTEAFF. The CDR3 DNA is TGTGCTAGTGGTTTGGTACTAACCAGGGGTGGAACTGAAGCTTTCTTT.

The chain employs TRBV5-6 and TRBJ1-6; D is uncertain. V dropped 0 bases and J dropped 0 bases, with 10 bases sitting between them. Looked up from germline, CDR1 is SGHDT and CDR2 is YYEEEE. This CDR3 has 17 residues. The CDR3: CASSLDRESSYNSPLHF. In DNA form, the CDR3 reads TGTGCCAGCAGCTTGGATAGGGAAAGCTCCTATAATTCACCCCTCCACTTT.

The chain employs TRBV29-1 and TRBJ2-2; D gene ambiguous. The CDR3 sequence is 16 residues long. From germline, CDR1 is SQVTM and CDR2 ANQGSEA. V shed 0 bases and J shed 1 base, with 12 bases lying between them. The CDR3 nucleotides read TGCAGCGTTGAAGACACAGTGCAAGGGAACACCGGGGAGCTGTTTTTT. Translated, it gives CSVEDTVQGNTGELFF.

This rearrangement joins TRBV19 to TRBJ1-1, with 11 bases aligning to TRBD1. The CDR3 has 16 amino acids. V was pared by 5 bases and J by 6 bases, with 11 bases of the junction left unmatched. The germline V gene has CDR1 LNHDA and CDR2 SQIVND (reference sequence). The CDR3 here is CASSLYWTGGSSEAFF. The CDR3 DNA reads TGTGCCAGTAGTCTATACTGGACAGGGGGCTCGTCTGAAGCTTTCTTT.

The V call is TRBV5-4, the J call TRBJ2-7; D unresolved. This CDR3 contains 13 residues. With 1 base removed from V and 1 base from J, the gap between germline ends came to 6 bases. The germline V gene encodes CDR1 SGHNT and CDR2 YYREEE (reference sequence). In DNA form, the CDR3 reads TGTGCCAGCAGCTTGACGGAATCCTACGAGCAGTACTTC. Amino acids: CASSLTESYEQYF. Combining the CDR3 with reference TRBV5-4 and TRBJ2-7 gives the whole variable domain ETGVTQSPTHLIKTRGQQVTLRCSSQSGHNTVSWYQQALGQGPQFIFQYYREEENGRGNFPPRFSGLQFPNYSSELNVNALELDDSALYLCASSLTESYEQYFGPGTRLTVT.

The rearrangement joins TRBV30 to TRBJ1-3; no clear D gene. This CDR3 is 14 amino acids long. V lost 4 bases to trimming and J lost 0 bases, with 10 bases between them. Germline V lookup: CDR1 GTSNPN, CDR2 SVGIG (reference sequence). CDR3 in DNA: TGTGCCTGGATTTACAGAGGCTCTGGAAACACCATATATTTT. Encoded protein: CAWIYRGSGNTIYF.